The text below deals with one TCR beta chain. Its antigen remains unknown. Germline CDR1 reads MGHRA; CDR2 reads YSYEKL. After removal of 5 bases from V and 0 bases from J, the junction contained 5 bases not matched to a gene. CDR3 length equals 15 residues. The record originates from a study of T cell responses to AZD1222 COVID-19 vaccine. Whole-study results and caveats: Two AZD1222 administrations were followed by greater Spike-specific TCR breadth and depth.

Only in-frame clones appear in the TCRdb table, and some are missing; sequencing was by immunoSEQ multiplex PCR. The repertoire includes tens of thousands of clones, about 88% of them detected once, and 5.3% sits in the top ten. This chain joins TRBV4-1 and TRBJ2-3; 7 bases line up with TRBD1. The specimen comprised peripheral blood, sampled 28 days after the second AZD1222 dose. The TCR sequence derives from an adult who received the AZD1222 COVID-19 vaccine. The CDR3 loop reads CASSFRGSSTDTQYF. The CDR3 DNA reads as TGCGCCAGCAGCTTCAGGGGGAGCAGCACAGATACGCAGTATTTT.